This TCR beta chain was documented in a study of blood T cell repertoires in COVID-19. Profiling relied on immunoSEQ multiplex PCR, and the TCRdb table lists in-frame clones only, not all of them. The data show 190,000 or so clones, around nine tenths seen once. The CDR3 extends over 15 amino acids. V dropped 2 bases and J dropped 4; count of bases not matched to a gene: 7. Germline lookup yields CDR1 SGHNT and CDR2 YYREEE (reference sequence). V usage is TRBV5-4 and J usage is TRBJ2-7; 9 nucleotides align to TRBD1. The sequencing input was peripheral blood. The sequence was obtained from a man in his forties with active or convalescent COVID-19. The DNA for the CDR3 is TGTGCCAGCAGCTTCAAAGGACAGGGGACTTACGAGCAGTACTTC. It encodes CASSFKGQGTYEQYF.